This T cell receptor (beta chain) originates from a study of blood T cell repertoires in COVID-19. In the study overall: Donors in the United States, Italy and Spain gave samples during acute or convalescent COVID-19.

This CDR3 is built from 15 residues. V lost 6 bases and J 6 bases, leaving 17 bases between the germline ends. Germline values: CDR1 SGHTA, CDR2 FQGNSA. Libraries were prepared by immunoSEQ multiplex PCR; TCRdb keeps only in-frame clonotypes and omits some of them. The top ten clones hold roughly 1.6% of a sample with over 250,000 clones, about 87% of them seen once. Sample: peripheral blood. The origin of this receptor is a woman between 40 and 55 years old who had recovered from COVID-19. This rearrangement joins TRBV7-2 to TRBJ2-2, with D perhaps matching TRBD2 (6 bases). CDR3 region: CASRHSGVPPGELFF. The CDR3 coding sequence is TGTGCCAGCAGACACTCGGGGGTCCCCCCCGGGGAGCTGTTTTTT.